This T cell receptor beta chain was profiled in a study of shared clonotypes between healthy human individuals. For this clone: Its antigen is unidentified. Other nucleotide sequences from this sample produce the same CDR3.

Study-level findings and limits: Non-shared clonotypes displayed generation probabilities falling below those of clonotypes present in all four donors. How much donors shared clonotypes was expected to be affected by sequencing depth. Shared across a few donors were around 4.7% of the naive CD4 clonotypes.

Trimming took off 0 bases at V and 8 bases at J, with 7 bases between the two ends. Per the germline V gene, CDR1 is MGHRA and CDR2 is YSYEKL. The CDR3 extends over 12 amino acids. Per sorted-subset replicate PCR, input was 200 to 250 ng DNA, representing roughly 28,000 T cell genomes. The method was immunoSEQ multiplex PCR; TCRdb's version includes in-frame clones alone and lacks a portion of them. The data contain approximately 2,300,000 clones, 85% to 95% of them singletons. Sequenced: naive CD4+ T cells from PBMCs. Subset reported: CD45RA+ positively selected. The receptor's source is a man between 18 and 29 years old in good health. Some clones in this sample may be carry-over from other donors' samples. This chain uses TRBV4-1 with TRBJ1-2, with D possibly being TRBD1 (5 bases). CDR3 residues: CASSQDQGGYTF. CDR3 nucleotide sequence: TGCGCCAGCAGCCAAGATCAGGGCGGCTACACCTTC.